A single sample is the source of the 22 T cell receptor beta chains below, sequenced in a study of molecular identifiers for immune sequencing clone quantification. TCRdb analysed the PCR reads with MiXCR anew, one entry per CDR3 protein. Of about 640,000 distinct CDR3 sequences in the sample, just under 20% were seen once. The sample taken for sequencing was naive CD8+ T cells from blood, with Jurkat cell RNA spiked in. Subset in this sample: FACS-sorted CD8+CD4-CCR7+CD45RA+ naive T cells. These receptor sequences come from a human donor in good health. Some libraries in this study had Jurkat cell RNA spiked in.

The CDR3 spells CASRPEGANVLTF. The CDR3 DNA sequence: TGTGCCTCGCGGCCAGAGGGGGCCAACGTCCTGACTTTC. The chain recombines TRBV3-2 with TRBJ2-6. TRBV3-2 is a documented pseudogene. The length of the CDR3 is 13 residues.

This clonotype was picked up many times. This sequence joins TRBV29-1 and TRBJ1-1, with a weak D call TRBD1 (6 bases). The CDR3 extends over 11 amino acids. V was trimmed by 4 bases and J by 6 bases, leaving 9 bases between them. The germline V gene encodes CDR1 SQVTM and CDR2 ANQGSEA. The CDR3 here is CSVGSGAEAFF. The CDR3 DNA follows: TGCAGCGTTGGGTCAGGGGCTGAAGCTTTCTTT.

This clonotype was detected only once. This could be a read error, since a much larger clone is one nucleotide away. The chain has TRBV7-9 and TRBJ2-7; D not resolved. Germline loops: CDR1 SEHNR, CDR2 FQNEAQ (reference sequence). The length of the CDR3 is 13 residues. DNA of the CDR3: TGTGCCAGCAGTCTTACAGTAGCCTACGAGCAGCACTTC. Translating gives CASSLTVAYEQHF.

This clonotype came up many times. This chain connects TRBV10-3 to TRBJ2-5, with 7 bases identical to TRBD2. The V and J ends lost 4 bases and 3 bases, in that order; junction bases with no gene match: 5. The CDR3 contains 14 residues. Germline V gene data show CDR1 as ENHRY and CDR2 as SYGVKD. The CDR3 here is CAISVTGGEETQYF. CDR3 sequence (DNA): TGTGCCATCAGTGTAACGGGGGGAGAAGAGACCCAGTACTTC.

V and J are TRBV6-2 or TRBV6-3 and TRBJ2-2; D not certain. The CDR3 is 13 residues long. Germline-derived CDR1 and CDR2 are MNHEY and SVGEGT. The V gene lost 3 bases and the J gene lost 6 bases, with 8 bases spanning the gap. In DNA form, the CDR3 reads TGTGCCAGCAGTTATTTTGGCGCCGGGGAGCTGTTTTTT. This encodes CASSYFGAGELFF.

The table lists this clonotype with a few counts. The chain carries TRBV19 and TRBJ2-7; D gene ambiguous. V was shortened by 4 bases and J by 7 bases, with 8 bases between the two germline ends. CDR3 size: 11 residues. Germline V gives CDR1 LNHDA, CDR2 SQIVND (reference sequence). The CDR3 loop is CASSTGREQYF. The CDR3 coding sequence is TGTGCCAGTAGTACGGGTAGGGAGCAGTACTTC.

The chain has TRBV2 and TRBJ2-7; 10 bases are a match to TRBD1. From germline, CDR1 is SNHLY and CDR2 FYNNEI. V lost 8 bases, J lost 6 bases, and 16 bases stayed unmatched. The CDR3 is 16 amino acids. CDR3 loop: CASELNSGTGEAEQYF. The CDR3, as DNA: TGTGCCAGCGAATTGAATTCAGGGACAGGGGAGGCCGAGCAGTACTTC. Full variable domain (rest looked up from reference TRBV2 and TRBJ2-7): EPEVTQTPSHQVTQMGQEVILRCVPISNHLYFYWYRQILGQKVEFLVSFYNNEISEKSEIFDDQFSVERPDGSNFTLKIRSTKLEDSAMYFCASELNSGTGEAEQYFGPGTRLTVT.

With respect to this clonotype: A much larger clone lies a single base off, so this may be a read error. The chain joins TRBV12-3 or TRBV12-4 to TRBJ2-3; D ambiguous. The CDR3 has 15 residues. In DNA, the CDR3 is TGTGCCGGCAGTTTAGCTATGGGTCCGAGTGCCCCCCAGTATTTT. It yields the protein CAGSLAMGPSAPQYF.

The chain uses TRBV18 and TRBJ1-1; the D is unclear. V was shortened by 0 bases and J by 9 bases, with 11 bases between the two germline ends. The CDR3 length is 13 residues. Germline V gene lookup returns CDR1 KGHSH and CDR2 LQKENI. DNA of the CDR3: TGTGCCAGCTCACCACCGGTCCGGGATCAAGCTTTCTTT. Its protein product is CASSPPVRDQAFF.

This clonotype has more than one count but fewer than ten. The chain is built from TRBV19 and TRBJ2-3; 13 nucleotides align to TRBD2. Germline CDR1 reads LNHDA; CDR2 reads SQIVND (reference sequence). After removal of 4 bases from V and 3 bases from J, the junction contained 1 base not matched to a gene. This CDR3 is built from 15 residues. CDR3 nucleotides: TGTGCCAGTAGTAAGGGACTAGCGGGGACAGATACGCAGTATTTT. Residues: CASSKGLAGTDTQYF.

The rearrangement uses TRBV12-3 or TRBV12-4 and TRBJ1-1; a possible D gene is TRBD1 (5 bases). The CDR3 loop spans 15 amino acids. The V end lost 4 bases, the J end lost 1 base, and 13 bases lay between the germline ends. The CDR3 region is CASSSPSTANTEAFF. In DNA, the CDR3 is TGTGCCAGCAGTTCACCCTCGACAGCGAACACTGAAGCTTTCTTT.

This clonotype was observed many times. The rearrangement joins TRBV27 to TRBJ2-3; D is unclear. This CDR3 region has 14 residues. V dropped 5 bases and J dropped 0 bases, with 9 bases sitting between them. From germline, CDR1 is MNHEY and CDR2 SMNVEV (reference sequence). The CDR3 reads CASSILPSTDTQYF. The DNA of the CDR3 is TGTGCCAGCAGTATCTTACCAAGCACAGATACGCAGTATTTT.

Regarding this clonotype: A clone one base away is much larger, so this may be a read error. The rearrangement joins TRBV4-1 to TRBJ1-5; 7 bases fit TRBD1. The CDR3 consists of 16 residues. Germline lookup yields CDR1 MGHRA and CDR2 YSYEKL. This chain's CDR3 is CASGQDSETGFPPQHF. DNA of the CDR3: TGCGCCAGCGGCCAAGATTCTGAGACAGGGTTTCCGCCCCAGCATTTT.

This clonotype was counted a few times. The genes are TRBV7-9 and TRBJ2-3; TRBD1 agrees at 9 bases. Germline lookup yields CDR1 SEHNR and CDR2 FQNEAQ (reference sequence). The CDR3 contains 16 residues. The V segment lost 3 bases and the J segment 6 bases; nucleotides outside the gene matches: 10. The CDR3 nucleotides read TGTGCCAGCAGCTTCCTGGGACAGGGCCGACAGGATACGCAGTATTTT. It codes for CASSFLGQGRQDTQYF.

This clonotype has a count of ten or more. The gene calls are TRBV7-8 and TRBJ2-3; no clear D gene. Trimming shortened V by 3 bases and J by 5 bases, and 9 bases separated the two germline ends. CDR3 size: 13 residues. The germline gives CDR1 SGHVS, CDR2 FQNEAQ. The CDR3 loop is CASSLGFGDTQYF. For the CDR3, the DNA is TGTGCCAGCAGCTTGGGATTTGGAGATACGCAGTATTTT.

This clonotype was counted only a few times. Written as DNA, the CDR3 is TGCGCCAGCAGCCAAATACAGGGGGGTACCTACGAGCAGTACTTC. Translated, it gives CASSQIQGGTYEQYF. The V gene is TRBV4-1, the J gene TRBJ2-7, with 8 positions matching TRBD1. The V gene's germline CDR1 is MGHRA and CDR2 YSYEKL. V gave up 2 bases and J gave up 2 bases; unmatched junction bases: 5. This CDR3 has 15 residues.

With regard to this clonotype: With a much larger clone just one base away, this may be a read error. The CDR3 DNA reads as TGTGCCAGCAGCTTAGGTGGACAGGGATTAAACTATGGCTACACCTTC. This sequence encodes CASSLGGQGLNYGYTF. The chain joins TRBV7-9 to TRBJ1-2, with 8 nucleotides matching TRBD1. The CDR3 loop spans 16 amino acids. With V trimmed by 1 base and J by 2 bases, 6 bases remained unmatched. Germline CDR1 reads SEHNR; CDR2 reads FQNEAQ (reference sequence).

This clonotype was counted ten times or more. The rearrangement links TRBV6-5 to TRBJ2-7, with D possibly called TRBD1 or TRBD2 (5 bases each). There are 15 residues in the CDR3. V gave up 0 bases and J gave up 4 bases, with 13 bases separating them. Germline CDR1 is MNHEY and CDR2 is SVGAGI. As DNA, the CDR3 is TGTGCCAGCAGTTACTCCCGAGGGACCGATTACGAGCAGTACTTC. This encodes CASSYSRGTDYEQYF.

The CDR3 bases are TGTGCCAGCAGCCCACCACCTGGACGGCCGAGGTCCGTGGAGCTGTTTTTT. It specifies CASSPPPGRPRSVELFF. The V gene is TRBV9, the J gene TRBJ2-2, with no clear D. V lost 4 bases and J 10 bases, leaving 26 bases between the germline ends. CDR3 length equals 17 residues. From germline, CDR1 is SGDLS and CDR2 YYNGEE.

About this clonotype: A much larger clone sits a single nucleotide away, making a read error possible. The chain recombines TRBV15 with TRBJ1-3, with D maybe TRBD1 (5 bases). The CDR3 length is 15 residues. Germline V gives CDR1 LNHNV, CDR2 YYDKDF (reference sequence). The CDR3 nucleotides read TGTGCCACCAGCACCTCGCCGGGGCCTGGAAACGCCATATATTTT. It codes for CATSTSPGPGNAIYF.

This clonotype was counted at least ten times. The chain combines TRBV7-9 with TRBJ2-2, with 7 bases matching TRBD1. The V and J ends lost 5 bases and 2 bases, in that order; junction bases with no gene match: 8. The germline V gene has CDR1 SEHNR and CDR2 FQNEAQ (reference sequence). The CDR3 contains 16 residues. Here the CDR3 reads CASSGWDSINTGELFF. CDR3 in DNA: TGTGCCAGCAGCGGATGGGACAGCATAAACACCGGGGAGCTGTTTTTT.

At least ten counts were recorded for this clonotype. The rearrangement joins TRBV27 to TRBJ2-5, with no clear D. Between the trimmed V and J ends, which lost 2 bases and 1 base, there was a span of 8 bases. The CDR3 spans 14 residues. The germline V gene has CDR1 MNHEY and CDR2 SMNVEV (reference sequence). CDR3 region: CASSLSASQETQYF. CDR3 bases: TGTGCCAGCAGTTTAAGCGCTAGCCAAGAGACCCAGTACTTC.